A selection of T cell receptor beta chains follows, all from one sample in a study of Ad26.COV2.S vaccination and SARS-CoV-2 variants. TCRdb's copy holds only in-frame clones and misses some; the assay was immunoSEQ multiplex PCR. The table has approximately 500,000 clones, around nine tenths seen once. The specimen comprised peripheral blood, sampled in a trial of Ad26.COV2.S vaccine versus placebo. These receptors were collected from a person aged 18-65 years who received the Ad26.COV2.S COVID-19 vaccine or a placebo. Each CDR3 is given with its conserved first and last residue. The D gene is left open where the match is weak.

j_call,d_call,v_call,cdr3_nt,cdr3_aa
TRBJ1-2,-,TRBV30,TGTGCCTGGAGTGTACGGAGGGGCGGTTGGTATGGCTACACCTTC,CAWSVRRGGWYGYTF
TRBJ1-1,-,TRBV24-1,TGTGCCACCAGTGGGGGCCGGGACAACAAACCAGAAGCTTTCTTT,CATSGGRDNKPEAFF
TRBJ1-2,-,TRBV6-5,TGTGCCAGCAGTTACTCTGGGGGCACTAGGGGCGGCTACACCTTC,CASSYSGGTRGGYTF
TRBJ2-7,TRBD2,TRBV29-1,TGCAGCACCTTAGCGGGAGGTAGCGACGAGCAGTACTTC,CSTLAGGSDEQYF
TRBJ2-2,TRBD1,TRBV28,TGTGCCAGCAGTTCAGGGGGCAGGGGTAGGGCCGGGGAGCTGTTTTTT,CASSSGGRGRAGELFF
TRBJ1-4,TRBD1,TRBV5-1,TGCGCCAGCAGCTGGGAGGGGACAGGGTATGAAAAACTGTTTTTT,CASSWEGTGYEKLFF
TRBJ2-1,-,TRBV9,TGTGCCAGCAGCGTAGGGGGTAGTGAGCAGTTCTTC,CASSVGGSEQFF
TRBJ2-7,TRBD1,TRBV11-2,TGTGCCAGCAGCCGTATTCCGGGACAGGGTCGTCGCGAGCAGTACTTC,CASSRIPGQGRREQYF
TRBJ2-7,TRBD2,TRBV10-3,TGTGCCATCAGTGAGTCCGGACTAGTAACCCTCTCCTACGAGCAGTACTTC,CAISESGLVTLSYEQYF
TRBJ2-7,-,TRBV4-3,TGCGCCAGCAGCCAAGATCCGCCAACAGAACAGTACTTC,CASSQDPPTEQYF
TRBJ2-4,-,TRBV27,TGTGCCAGCAGTTCTACCGGCCTAGGAAAAATTCAGTACTTC,CASSSTGLGKIQYF
TRBJ1-1,TRBD1,TRBV5-4,TGTGCCAGCAGCTCCGGACAGGGGAGGAACACTGAAGCTTTCTTT,CASSSGQGRNTEAFF
TRBJ2-3,TRBD2,TRBV4-1,TGCGCCAGCAGCCAAGATGTCCCAGCGGGAGGATTCACAGATACGCAGTATTTT,CASSQDVPAGGFTDTQYF
TRBJ1-6,TRBD1,TRBV7-2,TGTGCCAGCAGCAACACAGGGGGCTCCTATAATTCACCCCTCCACTTT,CASSNTGGSYNSPLHF
TRBJ2-3,-,TRBV10-3,TGTGCCATCAGCCGACGGGGGCTCACAGATACGCAGTATTTT,CAISRRGLTDTQYF
TRBJ2-1,TRBD1,TRBV28,TGTGCCAGCATCTTTACGGGACAGGGTGAGGTTGAGCAGTTCTTC,CASIFTGQGEVEQFF
TRBJ2-5,TRBD2,TRBV5-4,TGTGCCAGCAGCCGAGAACAGGGTTATCGGGCGGGAGGCTCCCAGACCCAGTACTTC,CASSREQGYRAGGSQTQYF
TRBJ1-6,TRBD1,TRBV28,TGTGCCAGCAGTTTGAGGCAGGGGGGTCCACCCCTCCACTTT,CASSLRQGGPPLHF
TRBJ2-7,-,TRBV6-5,TGTGCCAGCAGTTACTCCGGATCCTACGAGCAGTACTTC,CASSYSGSYEQYF
TRBJ2-7,-,TRBV10-3,TGTGCCATCCGTCAGGGTTTAGATAAATACGAGCAGTACTTC,CAIRQGLDKYEQYF
TRBJ1-5,-,TRBV2,TGTGCCAGCACCAGAAGCGGGGTGAGACAGCCCCAGCATTTT,CASTRSGVRQPQHF
TRBJ2-1,TRBD1,TRBV2,TGTGCCAGCACCTTCCTGCGGGACAGGGTCAAAGGGGTTGGTGAGCAGTTCTTC,CASTFLRDRVKGVGEQFF
TRBJ2-7,-,TRBV28,TGTGCCAGCAGTGAGGTCCCGTCCTACGAGCAGTACTTC,CASSEVPSYEQYF
TRBJ2-2,-,TRBV19,TGTGCCAGTAGCGGCCTGTCCAACACCGGGGAGCTGTTTTTT,CASSGLSNTGELFF
TRBJ2-1,-,TRBV6-5,TGTGCCAGCAGCAAACATGAGCAGTTCTTC,CASSKHEQFF
TRBJ1-5,-,TRBV19,TGTGCCAGTAAGGGTCCCTACAACAATCAGCCCCAGCATTTT,CASKGPYNNQPQHF
TRBJ1-4,-,TRBV5-1,TGCGCCAGCAGCTTCGGGGCGGCTAATGAAAAACTGTTTTTT,CASSFGAANEKLFF